This entry lists 32 T cell receptor beta chains sequenced from one sample in a study of T-cell reconstitution after alpha-beta-depleted transplantation in children. During its preparation, the TCRbeta library received unique molecular identifiers. TCRdb redid the calling of the PCR reads with MiXCR, one entry per CDR3 protein. The sample shows approximately 250,000 distinct CDR3 sequences, around 25% of them seen only once. The material sequenced was PBMCs, taken before TCRalphabeta/CD19-depleted stem cell transplant. The receptors shown here come from a girl aged 2 to 10 with Fanconi anemia, due to receive a stem cell transplant.

This clonotype has a count of ten or more. The chain recombines TRBV9 with TRBJ2-7; 7 positions agree with TRBD2. The trim removed 0 bases at V and 4 bases at J, leaving 10 bases unmatched. This CDR3 spans 16 amino acids. Germline values: CDR1 SGDLS, CDR2 YYNGEE. The CDR3 coding sequence is TGTGCCAGCAGCGTAGGTCCACTAGCGCGGGGTTACGAGCAGTACTTC. Translation gives CASSVGPLARGYEQYF.

This clonotype came up many times. This rearrangement joins TRBV4-2 to TRBJ2-7, with 7 nucleotides matching TRBD1. This CDR3 region has 14 residues. The germline CDR1 and CDR2 sequences are LGHNA and YNFKEQ. V was pared by 4 bases and J by 5 bases, with 8 bases of the junction left unmatched. The CDR3 DNA sequence: TGTGCCAGCAGCCTCTTGAGGGGGCCGGACGAGCAGTACTTC. Residues: CASSLLRGPDEQYF.

This clonotype was seen repeatedly, ten times or more. The chain couples TRBV29-1 to TRBJ2-1; D remains unclear. CDR3 length: 12 amino acids. Germline-derived CDR1 and CDR2 are SQVTM and ANQGSEA. V shed 5 bases and J shed 8 bases, with 13 bases lying between them. The CDR3 DNA reads TGCAGCGTTCTAATACTCGGCGATGAGCAGTTCTTC. Its protein product is CSVLILGDEQFF.

The J gene is TRBJ1-1, the V gene TRBV25-1, with D possibly matching TRBD1 (6 bases). This CDR3 has 17 amino acids. Germline CDR1 and CDR2: MGHDK and SYGVNS. Trimming removed 3 bases from V and 0 bases from J, with 17 bases in between. The CDR3 bases are TGTGCCAGCAGTGACGAACCAGGGGACCTTATGAACACTGAAGCTTTCTTT. This translates into CASSDEPGDLMNTEAFF.

The V gene is TRBV28, the J gene TRBJ2-7, with D possibly being TRBD1 (6 bases). The CDR3 runs to 15 residues. Trimming took off 1 base at V and 6 bases at J, with 16 bases between the two ends. From germline, CDR1 is MDHEN and CDR2 SYDVKM. DNA for the CDR3: TGTGCCAGCAGTTTATACAGGGATTGGTTAGGCGAGCAGTACTTC. This gives the protein CASSLYRDWLGEQYF.

The chain couples TRBV15 to TRBJ2-3, with D perhaps matching TRBD2 (5 bases). Germline V gene lookup returns CDR1 LNHNV and CDR2 YYDKDF (reference sequence). The CDR3 loop spans 14 amino acids. V shed 1 base and J shed 4 bases, with 9 bases lying between them. The DNA of the CDR3 is TGTGCCACCAGCAGAGGCCGGAGGCCAGATACGCAGTATTTT. Amino acids: CATSRGRRPDTQYF.

The chain couples TRBV7-3 to TRBJ2-5, with a tentative D call TRBD2 (5 bases). This CDR3 has 14 residues. Trimming took off 2 bases at V and 5 bases at J, with 12 bases between the two ends. Germline V CDR1 and CDR2: SGHTA, FQGTGA. CDR3 sequence reads: CASSLGPSGETQYF. The CDR3 DNA sequence: TGTGCCAGCAGCTTAGGACCTTCGGGGGAGACCCAGTACTTC.

There are many counts of this clonotype. DNA for the CDR3: TGCAGCGTTGGGAAGAGCTCTGGGGCCAACGTCCTGACTTTC. This gives the protein CSVGKSSGANVLTF. The chain has TRBV29-1 and TRBJ2-6; D remains unclear. CDR3 length equals 14 residues. V gave up 4 bases and J gave up 0 bases, with 7 bases separating them. Germline V gene lookup returns CDR1 SQVTM and CDR2 ANQGSEA.

The genes are TRBV29-1 and TRBJ2-7; TRBD2 aligns across 8 bases. Trimming cost V 4 bases and J 1 base; bases outside gene matches: 15. CDR1 and CDR2 from the germline V gene are SQVTM and ANQGSEA. The CDR3 is made up of 17 amino acids. CDR3 in amino acids: CSVVLRLAPSPSYEQYF. The CDR3 DNA reads as TGCAGCGTTGTACTCCGACTAGCGCCTTCACCTTCCTACGAGCAGTACTTC.

There are a few counts of this clonotype. The chain uses TRBV28 and TRBJ1-2; possibly TRBD1 for D (5 bases). With 5 bases removed from V and 8 bases from J, the gap between germline ends came to 15 bases. CDR1 and CDR2 (germline): MDHEN, SYDVKM. This CDR3 has 13 amino acids. The CDR3 is CASSLPRVVGYTF. CDR3 DNA: TGTGCCAGCAGTCTTCCCAGGGTGGTCGGCTACACCTTC.

V usage is TRBV20-1 and J usage is TRBJ2-1, with 7 positions matching TRBD2. CDR1 DFQATT and CDR2 SNEGSKA come from the germline V gene (reference sequence). The CDR3 consists of 17 residues. Unmatched junction bases numbered 14, after V lost 5 bases and J lost 1 base. For the CDR3, the DNA is TGCAGTGCTGAAAGTTTTAGCGGGTCTTATTCCTACAATGAGCAGTTCTTC. Translating it yields CSAESFSGSYSYNEQFF.

This clonotype was observed a few times. This chain uses TRBV3-1 with TRBJ2-7, with no clear D. V was trimmed by 2 bases and J by 1 base, leaving 6 bases between them. This CDR3 region has 13 residues. Germline CDR1 and CDR2: LGHDT and YNNKEL (reference sequence). CDR3: CASSQMGSYEQYF. The CDR3, as DNA: TGTGCCAGCAGCCAAATGGGATCCTACGAGCAGTACTTC.

The chain links TRBV12-3 or TRBV12-4 to TRBJ1-1; D possibly corresponds to TRBD1 (6 bases). This CDR3 has 13 residues. V was pared by 5 bases and J by 4 bases, with 11 bases between. In DNA form, the CDR3 reads TGTGCCAGCAGTCCCGGGGGGCGCACTGAAGCTTTCTTT. This codes for CASSPGGRTEAFF.

This clonotype has at least ten counts. The chain couples TRBV20-1 to TRBJ2-5; D might be TRBD1 (6 bases). The CDR3 is 15 residues long. Germline CDR1 and CDR2: DFQATT and SNEGSKA (reference sequence). Trimming cost V 3 bases and J 5 bases, with 19 bases left between them. CDR3 nucleotides: TGCAGTGCTAGCAGGACAGCATCATGGGGGGAGACCCAGTACTTC. It encodes CSASRTASWGETQYF.

The sample holds many counts of this clonotype. The chain uses TRBV12-3 or TRBV12-4 and TRBJ2-6, with D hard to call. The V gene lost 3 bases and the J gene lost 0 bases, with 15 bases spanning the gap. This CDR3 contains 18 residues. The CDR3 DNA reads TGTGCCAGCAGTTTTTTGCTGGGTCCAAGCTCTGGGGCCAACGTCCTGACTTTC. Encoded protein: CASSFLLGPSSGANVLTF.

The table lists this clonotype with a few counts. V and J are TRBV29-1 and TRBJ1-2; TRBD1 might be the D (6 bases). Germline values: CDR1 SQVTM, CDR2 ANQGSEA. This CDR3 comprises 12 residues. V lost 8 bases to trimming and J lost 1 base, with 11 bases between them. The chain's CDR3 is CSSTQGNYGYTF. The CDR3 region has the DNA TGCAGCAGTACACAGGGTAACTATGGCTACACCTTC.

This clonotype was seen a handful of times. The chain carries TRBV15 and TRBJ2-1, with TRBD2 matching over 9 bases. CDR1 LNHNV and CDR2 YYDKDF come from the germline V gene (reference sequence). The V gene end was trimmed by 2 bases and the J gene end by 2 bases; junction bases not matched to a gene: 13. CDR3 size: 19 residues. The CDR3 is CATSRPLHRLAVTYNEQFF. The DNA of the CDR3 is TGTGCCACCAGCAGACCGCTCCACCGACTAGCGGTAACCTACAATGAGCAGTTCTTC.

The chain joins TRBV12-3 or TRBV12-4 to TRBJ2-5; 10 positions match TRBD1. V lost 6 bases and J lost 4; bases outside the gene matches: 5. This CDR3 is built from 14 residues. CDR3 DNA sequence: TGTGCCAGCAGCTGGACAGGGGGTACAGAGACCCAGTACTTC. Amino acids: CASSWTGGTETQYF.

This clonotype was seen repeatedly, ten times or more. V is TRBV29-1 and J is TRBJ2-5; a weak D match, TRBD2 (6 bases). The CDR3 loop spans 12 amino acids. Germline CDR1 SQVTM, CDR2 ANQGSEA. Deletions cut 5 bases from V and 5 bases from J, with 12 bases between. CDR3 bases: TGCAGCGTTACGGCGGGGCACGAGACCCAGTACTTC. Protein sequence: CSVTAGHETQYF.

At least ten counts were recorded for this clonotype. This chain connects TRBV7-2 to TRBJ2-1; 7 bases fit TRBD2. Germline V lookup: CDR1 SGHTA, CDR2 FQGNSA. CDR3 size: 15 residues. V was clipped by 2 bases and J by 5 bases; unmatched bases: 6. In nucleotides, the CDR3 is TGTGCCAGCAGCTTAACCGGGACTACCCACAATGAGCAGTTCTTC. This sequence encodes CASSLTGTTHNEQFF.

V is TRBV28 and J is TRBJ2-1; TRBD1 matches 9 bases. The germline V gene has CDR1 MDHEN and CDR2 SYDVKM. The J segment lost 4 bases and the V segment lost 7 bases, leaving 5 bases of the junction unmatched. CDR3 length: 14 residues. In DNA, the CDR3 is TGTGCCAGCATAACAGGGGGCTCTTACAATGAGCAGTTCTTC. Its protein is CASITGGSYNEQFF.

This clonotype was found many times. The rearrangement uses TRBV7-6 and TRBJ2-7; D is tentatively TRBD1 or TRBD2 (5 bases each). The CDR3 has 15 residues. Trimming took 5 bases from V and 1 from J, leaving 15 bases between them. The germline gives CDR1 SGHVS, CDR2 FNYEAQ. The CDR3 DNA follows: TGTGCCAGCAGCATCCACCGGGACGTATCCTACGAGCAGTACTTC. Translating gives CASSIHRDVSYEQYF.

This clonotype was observed many times. This rearrangement joins TRBV4-2 to TRBJ2-1; 9 nucleotides agree with TRBD2. Looked up from germline, CDR1 is LGHNA and CDR2 is YNFKEQ. Trimming cost V 3 bases and J 4 bases; bases outside gene matches: 7. CDR3 length: 16 residues. This CDR3 is CASSHRTRGGYNEQFF. CDR3 in DNA: TGTGCCAGCAGCCATCGCACGCGGGGGGGTTACAATGAGCAGTTCTTC.

The sample holds many counts of this clonotype. V gene TRBV28 combines with J gene TRBJ2-3; D might be TRBD2 (5 bases). The CDR3 has 11 amino acids. CDR1 and CDR2 from the germline V gene are MDHEN and SYDVKM. Written as DNA, the CDR3 is TGTGCGTCAATCGGGGCAGATACGCAGTATTTT. Encoded protein: CASIGADTQYF.

This clonotype was detected a few times. This chain uses TRBV10-1 with TRBJ2-2, with 11 positions matching TRBD2. V lost 4 bases, J lost 0 bases, and 4 bases stayed unmatched. Germline V gene lookup returns CDR1 WNHNN and CDR2 SYGVQD (reference sequence). This CDR3 region has 17 residues. The CDR3 nucleotides are TGCGCCAGCAGTGGACTAGCGGGAAGGGCGAACACCGGGGAGCTGTTTTTT. Its protein is CASSGLAGRANTGELFF.

This clonotype was seen repeatedly, ten times or more. V and J are TRBV5-1 and TRBJ2-7; 8 positions match TRBD1. Germline loops: CDR1 SGHRS, CDR2 YFSETQ. The CDR3 sequence is 17 residues long. The ends lost 0 bases at V and 4 bases at J; junction bases unmatched: 12. CDR3 region: CASSLARTGIGLYEQYF. CDR3 DNA sequence: TGCGCCAGCAGCTTGGCCAGGACAGGGATTGGGCTATACGAGCAGTACTTC.

The chain employs TRBV29-1 and TRBJ2-1; D call uncertain. The V end lost 1 base, the J end lost 7 bases, and 8 bases lay between the germline ends. Germline values: CDR1 SQVTM, CDR2 ANQGSEA. CDR3 length equals 12 residues. CDR3 nucleotide sequence: TGCAGCGTTGAAGGCGTCTGGAATGAGCAGTTCTTC. It is translated as CSVEGVWNEQFF.

This sequence joins TRBV12-3 or TRBV12-4 and TRBJ2-3; D might be TRBD1 (6 bases). V lost 3 bases to trimming and J lost 1 base, with 14 bases between them. This CDR3 is built from 16 residues. The CDR3 here is CASSFPSQGRTDTQYF. CDR3 bases: TGTGCCAGCAGTTTTCCCTCACAGGGTCGCACAGATACGCAGTATTTT.

At least ten counts were recorded for this clonotype. CDR3 in DNA: TGCGCCAGCAGTGGACCTAGCGGGAGGGGATCCTACAATGAGCAGTTCTTC. It codes for CASSGPSGRGSYNEQFF. The chain couples TRBV10-2 to TRBJ2-1; 12 positions agree with TRBD2. CDR3 length: 17 residues. The J segment lost 1 base and the V segment lost 4 bases, leaving 5 bases of the junction unmatched. Looked up from germline, CDR1 is WSHSY and CDR2 is SAAADI.

The chain combines TRBV5-6 with TRBJ2-7; D gene unclear. With 4 bases removed from V and 6 bases from J, the gap between germline ends came to 20 bases. The V gene's germline CDR1 is SGHDT and CDR2 YYEEEE. CDR3 size: 15 residues. CDR3 nucleotides: TGTGCCAGCAGCCGTTTTTACGGCGCGTCGGGCGAGCAGTACTTC. Amino acid sequence: CASSRFYGASGEQYF.

V and J are TRBV29-1 and TRBJ2-7; 8 bases match TRBD2. The CDR3 is 13 amino acids. V gave up 4 bases and J gave up 4 bases; unmatched junction bases: 6. CDR1 is SQVTM, CDR2 ANQGSEA, per germline. Here the CDR3 reads CSVGAGDGYEQYF. The CDR3 bases are TGCAGCGTTGGAGCGGGGGACGGGTACGAGCAGTACTTC.

The rearrangement joins TRBV20-1 to TRBJ2-1; no clear D gene. This CDR3 has 14 amino acids. V lost 1 base and J lost 3, with 10 bases in between. Germline loops: CDR1 DFQATT, CDR2 SNEGSKA (reference sequence). CDR3 DNA sequence: TGCAGTGCTAGAGGTTTTAAAGGCTACAATGAGCAGTTCTTC. Its translation: CSARGFKGYNEQFF.